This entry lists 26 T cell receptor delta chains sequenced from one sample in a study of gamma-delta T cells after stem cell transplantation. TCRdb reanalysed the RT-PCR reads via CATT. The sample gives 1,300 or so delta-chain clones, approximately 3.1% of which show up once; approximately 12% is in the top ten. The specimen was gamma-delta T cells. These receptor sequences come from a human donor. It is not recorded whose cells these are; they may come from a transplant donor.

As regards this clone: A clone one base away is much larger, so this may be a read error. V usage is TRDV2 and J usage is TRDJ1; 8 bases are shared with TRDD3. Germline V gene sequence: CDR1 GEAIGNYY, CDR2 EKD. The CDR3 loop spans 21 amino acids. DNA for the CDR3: TGTGCCTGTGTCACCGGGGCCCTACTTAGGGCAACTGGGGGCAACACCGATAAACTCATCTTT. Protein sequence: CACVTGALLRATGGNTDKLIF.

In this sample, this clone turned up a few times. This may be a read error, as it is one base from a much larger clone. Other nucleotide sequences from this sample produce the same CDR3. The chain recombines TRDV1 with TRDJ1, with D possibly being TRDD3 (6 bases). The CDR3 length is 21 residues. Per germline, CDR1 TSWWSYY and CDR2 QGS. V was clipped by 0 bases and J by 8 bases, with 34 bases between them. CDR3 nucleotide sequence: TGTGCTCTTGGGGAACTAGTTGTCAGCGTGGCCACGGGGATGCCCCCTCAAAAACTCATCTTT. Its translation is CALGELVVSVATGMPPQKLIF.

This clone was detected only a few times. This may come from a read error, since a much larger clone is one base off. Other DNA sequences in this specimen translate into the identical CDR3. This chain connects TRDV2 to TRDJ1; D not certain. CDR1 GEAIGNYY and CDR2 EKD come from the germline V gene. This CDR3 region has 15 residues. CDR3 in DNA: TGTGCCTGTGACACCGTTGGGTCGAAAGGTGGTAAACTTATCTTT. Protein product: CACDTVGSKGGKLIF.

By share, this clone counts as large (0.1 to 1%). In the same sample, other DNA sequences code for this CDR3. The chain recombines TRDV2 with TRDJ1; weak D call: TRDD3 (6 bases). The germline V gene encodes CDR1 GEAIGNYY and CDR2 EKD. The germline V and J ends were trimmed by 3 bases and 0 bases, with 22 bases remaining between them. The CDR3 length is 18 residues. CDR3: CACDPAGDPTRYTDKLIF. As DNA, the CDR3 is TGTGCCTGTGACCCAGCTGGGGATCCGACGCGGTACACCGATAAACTCATCTTT.

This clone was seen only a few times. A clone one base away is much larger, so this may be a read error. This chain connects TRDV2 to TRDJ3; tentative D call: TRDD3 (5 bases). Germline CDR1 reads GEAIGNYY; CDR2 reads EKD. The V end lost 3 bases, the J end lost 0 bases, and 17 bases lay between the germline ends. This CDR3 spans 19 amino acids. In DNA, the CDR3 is TGTGCCTGTGACGCCGGTACTGGAGGAGGCTCCTGGGACACCCGACAGATGTTTTTC. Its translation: CACDAGTGGGSWDTRQMFF.

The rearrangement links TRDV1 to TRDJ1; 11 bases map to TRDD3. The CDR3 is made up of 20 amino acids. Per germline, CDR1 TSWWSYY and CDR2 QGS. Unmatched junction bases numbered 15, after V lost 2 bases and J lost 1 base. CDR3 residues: CALGEKWAPGWGIRTDKLIF. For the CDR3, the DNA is TGTGCTCTTGGGGAAAAATGGGCACCGGGTTGGGGGATACGCACCGATAAACTCATCTTT.

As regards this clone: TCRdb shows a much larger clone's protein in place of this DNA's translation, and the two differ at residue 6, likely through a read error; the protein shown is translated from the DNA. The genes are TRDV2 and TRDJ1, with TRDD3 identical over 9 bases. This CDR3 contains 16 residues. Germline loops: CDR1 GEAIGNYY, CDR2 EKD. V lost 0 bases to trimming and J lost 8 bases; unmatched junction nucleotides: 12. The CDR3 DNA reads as TGTGCCTGTGACACCGCCTCTCCGACTGGGGGAAAAAAACTCATCTTT. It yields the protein CACDTASPTGGKKLIF.

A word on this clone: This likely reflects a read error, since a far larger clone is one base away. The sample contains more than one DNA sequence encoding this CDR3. The CDR3: CACDPPPTGDTGSSWDTRQMFF. CDR3 nucleotides: TGTGCCTGTGACCCGCCCCCAACAGGGGACACGGGGAGCTCCTGGGACACCCGACAGATGTTTTTC. The chain uses TRDV2 and TRDJ3; a weak D match, TRDD3 (5 bases). The CDR3 runs 22 residues. V gave up 3 bases and J gave up 0 bases, with 26 bases separating them. Germline V lookup: CDR1 GEAIGNYY, CDR2 EKD.

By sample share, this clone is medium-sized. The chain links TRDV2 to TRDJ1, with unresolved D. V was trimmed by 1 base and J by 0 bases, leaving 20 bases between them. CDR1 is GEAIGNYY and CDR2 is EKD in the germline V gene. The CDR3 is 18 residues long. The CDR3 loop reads CACDTIYVRTAYTDKLIF. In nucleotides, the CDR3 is TGTGCCTGTGACACTATCTATGTCCGGACCGCGTACACCGATAAACTCATCTTT.

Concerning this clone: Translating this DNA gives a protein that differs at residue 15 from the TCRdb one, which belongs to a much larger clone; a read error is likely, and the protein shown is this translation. This CDR3 reads CACVPLVEGYTDKLTF. Here the CDR3 DNA reads TGTGCCTGTGTCCCTTTGGTGGAGGGATACACCGATAAACTCACCTTT. The V and J genes are TRDV2 and TRDJ1, with 7 bases identical to TRDD3. There are 16 residues in the CDR3. Germline loops: CDR1 GEAIGNYY, CDR2 EKD.

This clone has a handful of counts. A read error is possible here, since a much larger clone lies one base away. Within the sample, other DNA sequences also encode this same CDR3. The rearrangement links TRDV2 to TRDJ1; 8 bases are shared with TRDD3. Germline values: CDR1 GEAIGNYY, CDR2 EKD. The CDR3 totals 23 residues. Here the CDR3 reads CACVTLPRIGLGDDDLYTDKLIF. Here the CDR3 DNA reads TGTGCCTGTGTCACCCTTCCGCGCATTGGGCTGGGGGACGACGATTTGTACACCGATAAACTCATCTTT.

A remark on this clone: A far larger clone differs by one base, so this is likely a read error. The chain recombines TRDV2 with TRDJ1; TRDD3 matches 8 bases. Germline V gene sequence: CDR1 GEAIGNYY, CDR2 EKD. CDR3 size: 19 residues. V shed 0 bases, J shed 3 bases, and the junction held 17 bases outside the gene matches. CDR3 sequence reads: CACDTVGGQGDMVSDKLIF. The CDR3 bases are TGTGCCTGTGACACCGTGGGGGGCCAGGGGGATATGGTGTCCGATAAACTCATCTTT.

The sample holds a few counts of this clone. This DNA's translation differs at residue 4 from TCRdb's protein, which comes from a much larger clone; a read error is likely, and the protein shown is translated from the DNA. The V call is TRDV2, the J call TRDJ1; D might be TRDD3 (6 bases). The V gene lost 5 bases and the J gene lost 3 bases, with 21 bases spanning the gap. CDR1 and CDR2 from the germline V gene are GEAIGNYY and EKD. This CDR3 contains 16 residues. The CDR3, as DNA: TGTGCCTGTGGCACGTTGGGGGGTAAAAGCGCCGATAAACTCATCTTT. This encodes CACGTLGGKSADKLIF.

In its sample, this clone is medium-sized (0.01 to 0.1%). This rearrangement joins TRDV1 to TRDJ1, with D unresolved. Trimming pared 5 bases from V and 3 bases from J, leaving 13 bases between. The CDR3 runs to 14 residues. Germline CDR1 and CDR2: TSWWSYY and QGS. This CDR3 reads CALGNPVRADKLIF. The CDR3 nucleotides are TGTGCTCTTGGGAATCCCGTGAGGGCCGATAAACTCATCTTT.

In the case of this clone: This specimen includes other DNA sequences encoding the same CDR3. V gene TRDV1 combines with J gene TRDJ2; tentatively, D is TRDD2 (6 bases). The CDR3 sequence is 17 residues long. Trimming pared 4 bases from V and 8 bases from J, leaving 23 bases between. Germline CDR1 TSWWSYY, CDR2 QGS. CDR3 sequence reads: CALGVTRPSGETAQLFF. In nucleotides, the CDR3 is TGTGCTCTTGGGGTAACTCGGCCTTCCGGGGAGACGGCACAACTCTTCTTT.

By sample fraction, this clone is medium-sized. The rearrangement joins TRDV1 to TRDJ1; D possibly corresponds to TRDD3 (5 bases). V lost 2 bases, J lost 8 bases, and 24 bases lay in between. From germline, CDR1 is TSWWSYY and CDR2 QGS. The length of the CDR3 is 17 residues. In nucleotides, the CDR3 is TGTGCTCTTGGGGAAGGACCACCCAGATACATTTCTGGGAAACTCATCTTT. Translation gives CALGEGPPRYISGKLIF.

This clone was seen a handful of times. CDR3 amino acids: CAASVTGDLHSHPLTDKLIF. As DNA, the CDR3 is TGTGCAGCAAGCGTTACTGGGGATCTCCATTCCCATCCCCTCACCGATAAACTCATCTTT. The chain combines TRAV29/DV5 with TRDJ1; the match to TRDD3 covers 7 bases. There are 20 residues in the CDR3. V dropped 0 bases and J dropped 1; count of bases not matched to a gene: 21. Per germline, CDR1 NSMFDY and CDR2 ISSIKDK.

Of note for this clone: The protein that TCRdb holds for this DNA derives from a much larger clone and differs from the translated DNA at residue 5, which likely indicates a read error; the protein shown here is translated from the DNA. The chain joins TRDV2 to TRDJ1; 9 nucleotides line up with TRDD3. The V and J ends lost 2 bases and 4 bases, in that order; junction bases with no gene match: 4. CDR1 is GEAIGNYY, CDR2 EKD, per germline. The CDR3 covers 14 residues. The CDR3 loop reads CACDKLGEDDKLIF. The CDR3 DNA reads TGTGCCTGTGACAAACTGGGGGAGGACGATAAACTCATCTTT.

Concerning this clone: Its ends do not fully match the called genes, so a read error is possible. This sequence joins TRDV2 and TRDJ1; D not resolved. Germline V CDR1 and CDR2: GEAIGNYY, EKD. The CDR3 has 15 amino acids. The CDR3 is CACDTVEERTDKPIF. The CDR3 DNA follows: TGTGCCTGTGACACCGTAGAAGAAAGGACCGATAAACCCATCTTT.

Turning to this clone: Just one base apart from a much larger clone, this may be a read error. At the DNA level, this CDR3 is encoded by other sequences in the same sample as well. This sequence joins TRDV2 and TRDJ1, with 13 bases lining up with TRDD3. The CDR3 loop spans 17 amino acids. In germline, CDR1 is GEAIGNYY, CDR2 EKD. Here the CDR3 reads CACDTLTGGYAADKLIF. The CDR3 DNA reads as TGTGCCTGCGACACTTTGACTGGGGGATACGCGGCCGATAAACTCATCTTT.

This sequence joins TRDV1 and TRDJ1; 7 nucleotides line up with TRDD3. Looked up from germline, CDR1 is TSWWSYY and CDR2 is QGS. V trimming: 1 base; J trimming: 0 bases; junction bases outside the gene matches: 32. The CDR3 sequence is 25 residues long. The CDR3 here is CALGERVTWDKILGIRGLYTDKLIF. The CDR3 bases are TGTGCTCTTGGGGAACGCGTAACGTGGGATAAAATACTGGGGATAAGGGGGTTGTACACCGATAAACTCATCTTT.

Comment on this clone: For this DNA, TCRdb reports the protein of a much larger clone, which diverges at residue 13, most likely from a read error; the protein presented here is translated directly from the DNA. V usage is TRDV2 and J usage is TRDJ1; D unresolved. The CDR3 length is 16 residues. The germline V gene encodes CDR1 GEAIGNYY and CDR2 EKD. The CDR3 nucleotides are TGTGCCTGTGACACCGTCACTAGCAGACTTGACGATAATCTCATCTTT. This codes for CACDTVTSRLDDNLIF.

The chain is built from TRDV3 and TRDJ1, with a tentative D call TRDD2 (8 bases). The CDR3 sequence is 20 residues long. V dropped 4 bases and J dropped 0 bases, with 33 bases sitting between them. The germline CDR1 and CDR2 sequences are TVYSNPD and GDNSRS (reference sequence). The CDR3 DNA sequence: TGTGCCTCCCTGGCTGGCCTTCCTATCCGTCTGGGGGCCCACACCGATAAACTCATCTTT. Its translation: CASLAGLPIRLGAHTDKLIF.

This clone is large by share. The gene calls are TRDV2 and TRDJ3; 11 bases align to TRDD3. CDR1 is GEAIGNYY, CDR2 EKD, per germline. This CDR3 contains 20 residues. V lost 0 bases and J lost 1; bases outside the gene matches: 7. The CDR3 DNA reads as TGTGCCTGTGACACCGCTGGGGGATACTCATCATCCTGGGACACCCGACAGATGTTTTTC. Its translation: CACDTAGGYSSSWDTRQMFF.

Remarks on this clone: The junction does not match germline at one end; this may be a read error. The CDR3 DNA follows: TGTGCCTGTGACACTCTTTCCCCACGTACTGGGGGCCTAGCGTACACCGATAGACTCATCTTT. It codes for CACDTLSPRTGGLAYTDRLIF. The genes are TRDV2 and TRDJ1; 8 positions match TRDD3. Germline V gene data show CDR1 as GEAIGNYY and CDR2 as EKD. The CDR3 spans 21 residues.

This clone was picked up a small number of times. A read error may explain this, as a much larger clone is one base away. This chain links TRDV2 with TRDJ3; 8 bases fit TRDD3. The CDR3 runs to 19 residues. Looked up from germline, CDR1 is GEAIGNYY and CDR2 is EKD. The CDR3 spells CARDTTGGPSSWDTRQMFF. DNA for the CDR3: TGTGCCCGTGACACCACTGGGGGGCCAAGCTCCTGGGACACCCGACAGATGTTTTTC.